The rows below give T cell receptor beta chains drawn from one sample of a study of brain T cells in children with intractable seizures. Here immunoSEQ multiplex PCR was the method, and the copy in TCRdb shows in-frame clones only, minus some. The table has under 400,000 clones, 93% seen once. Here the sequenced sample was peripheral blood, taken 4 to 6 months after surgery. All receptors derive from a boy younger than two with tuberous sclerosis and intractable seizures. CDR3s include the opening cysteine and the closing phenylalanine or tryptophan. Each record gives: D gene, J gene, V gene, clone size, CDR3 protein, CDR3 DNA. A D gene is named only where the DNA matches it firmly. For some rows the clone size is stated as once, few or many, or as a class when expanded; others skip it.

.	TRBJ1-2	TRBV25-1	.	CASSVWGYYGYTF	TGTGCCAGCAGTGTGTGGGGGTACTATGGCTACACCTTC
TRBD1	TRBJ1-1	TRBV30	.	CAWTDRSNTEAFF	TGTGCCTGGACGGACAGGTCGAACACTGAAGCTTTCTTT
TRBD2	TRBJ2-1	TRBV24-1	.	CATEERGYNEQFF	TGTGCCACCGAGGAGCGGGGGTACAATGAGCAGTTCTTC
.	TRBJ1-2	TRBV4-2	.	CASSPKTDRNYGYTF	TGTGCCAGCAGCCCAAAAACGGATCGTAACTATGGCTACACCTTC
.	TRBJ2-1	TRBV19	.	CASSFPSEEAGPEFF	TGTGCCAGTAGTTTTCCTAGCGAAGAAGCGGGCCCCGAGTTCTTC
.	TRBJ2-1	TRBV9	.	CASSPAGALNEQFF	TGTGCCAGCTCCCCCGCGGGGGCCCTCAATGAGCAGTTCTTC
TRBD1	TRBJ1-2	TRBV28	once	CASSLGQGSGTNYGYTF	TGTGCCAGCAGTTTGGGACAGGGGAGTGGGACCAACTATGGCTACACCTTC
.	TRBJ1-6	TRBV5-6	.	CASYKQGRNSPLHF	TGTGCCAGCTACAAACAGGGACGGAATTCACCCCTCCACTTT
.	TRBJ2-7	TRBV7-9	.	CASSPDPRTPSYEQYF	TGTGCCAGCAGCCCAGACCCCAGGACGCCCTCCTACGAGCAGTACTTC
TRBD1	TRBJ1-1	TRBV6-5	.	CASGGQGALNTEAFF	TGTGCCAGCGGGGGGCAGGGGGCATTGAACACTGAAGCTTTCTTT
.	TRBJ2-7	TRBV7-8	.	CASSSRGLLYEQYF	TGTGCCAGCAGCTCCCGGGGACTGTTATACGAGCAGTACTTC
TRBD1	TRBJ2-2	TRBV24-1	.	CATSGETGETGELFF	TGTGCCACCAGTGGGGAGACAGGGGAGACCGGGGAGCTGTTTTTT
.	TRBJ1-1	TRBV5-1	once	CASSLDAGNTEAFF	TGCGCCAGCAGCTTGGATGCCGGGAACACTGAAGCTTTCTTT
TRBD1	TRBJ1-2	TRBV5-4	once	CASSEPTGLFNYGYTF	TGTGCCAGCAGCGAACCGACAGGGCTATTTAACTATGGCTACACCTTC
TRBD1	TRBJ1-1	TRBV7-2	.	CASSPRDRFLSTEAFF	TGTGCCAGCAGCCCGCGGGACAGGTTTCTGAGCACTGAAGCTTTCTTT
.	TRBJ1-2	TRBV28	.	CASSLSQSPNYGYTF	TGTGCCAGCAGTTTATCTCAGAGCCCGAACTATGGCTACACCTTC
TRBD2	TRBJ2-1	TRBV29-1	.	CSVDQAGTYNEQFF	TGCAGCGTTGATCAAGCGGGGACCTACAATGAGCAGTTCTTC
.	TRBJ2-1	TRBV30	once	CAWSVQGSSYNEQFF	TGTGCCTGGAGTGTACAGGGTAGCTCCTACAATGAGCAGTTCTTC
TRBD1	TRBJ2-7	TRBV18	once	CASSPNRQGAGEQYF	TGTGCCAGCTCACCAAATAGACAGGGGGCGGGAGAGCAGTACTTC
TRBD2	TRBJ2-5	TRBV18	.	CASSPPLAGGRGETQYF	TGTGCCAGCTCACCACCCCTAGCGGGGGGACGAGGGGAGACCCAGTACTTC
TRBD1	TRBJ2-7	TRBV5-1	once	CASSGTGGPAYEQYF	TGCGCCAGCAGCGGTACAGGGGGACCCGCCTACGAGCAGTACTTC
.	TRBJ2-1	TRBV10-3	.	CAISDMGPPANEQFF	TGTGCCATCAGCGACATGGGACCCCCAGCTAATGAGCAGTTCTTC
.	TRBJ2-1	TRBV6-4	.	CASSDSWQSSYNEQFF	TGTGCCAGCAGTGACTCGTGGCAGAGCTCCTACAATGAGCAGTTCTTC
TRBD1	TRBJ2-7	TRBV29-1	.	CSGTGTGVYEQYF	TGCAGCGGTACCGGGACAGGTGTCTACGAGCAGTACTTC
.	TRBJ1-4	TRBV5-4	.	CASSLGRGSEKLFF	TGTGCCAGCAGCTTAGGCAGGGGTAGTGAAAAACTGTTTTTT
.	TRBJ1-6	TRBV6-5	once	CASSYKDSPNSPLHF	TGTGCCAGCAGTTACAAAGACAGCCCCAATTCACCCCTCCACTTT
TRBD1	TRBJ1-5	TRBV9	.	CASSVGNMDRGGNQPQHF	TGTGCCAGCAGCGTAGGGAATATGGACAGGGGAGGGAATCAGCCCCAGCATTTT
TRBD2	TRBJ2-1	TRBV28	.	CASSLAASGGSSYNEQFF	TGTGCCAGCAGTTTAGCCGCTAGCGGGGGAAGCTCCTACAATGAGCAGTTCTTC
TRBD2	TRBJ2-1	TRBV29-1	.	CSKRGSGSGMNEQFF	TGCAGCAAACGGGGTAGCGGGAGTGGGATGAATGAGCAGTTCTTC
TRBD1	TRBJ2-7	TRBV24-1	.	CATSPTGYLAEQYF	TGTGCCACCAGTCCGACAGGGTATTTGGCCGAGCAGTACTTC
.	TRBJ2-2	TRBV7-9	.	CASSLEGGELFF	TGTGCCAGCAGCTTAGAAGGCGGGGAGCTGTTTTTT
.	TRBJ1-4	TRBV21-1	.	CASQNATNEKLFF	TGTGCCAGCCAGAATGCAACTAATGAAAAACTGTTTTTT
.	TRBJ2-1	TRBV4-1	.	CASSPGFLGQSYNEQFF	TGCGCCAGCAGCCCCGGGTTTCTTGGACAGTCCTACAATGAGCAGTTCTTC